The rows below give T cell receptor beta chains drawn from one sample of a study of T cells in Graves' hyperthyroidism and ophthalmopathy. TCRdb reanalysed the multiplex PCR reads using MiXCR and keeps one entry per CDR3 protein. The data hold some 500,000 distinct CDR3 sequences, with around 22% observed a single time. Source material: blood. The receptors derive from a woman aged 30 to 39 with Graves' ophthalmopathy. CDR3s include the opening cysteine and the closing phenylalanine or tryptophan. The D gene is left open where the match is weak. Size values are once, few and many counts, or a class for expanded clones, and some rows have none.

v_gene: TRBV28; abundance: few; j_gene: TRBJ1-5; d_gene: .; CDR3aa: CASSSLMEGGNQPQHF; CDR3nt: TGTGCCAGCAGTTCCTTGATGGAGGGGGGCAATCAGCCCCAGCATTTT
v_gene: TRBV18; abundance: few; j_gene: TRBJ1-2; d_gene: .; CDR3aa: CASSPPPSRSYGYTF; CDR3nt: TGTGCCAGCTCACCACCTCCAAGCCGATCCTATGGCTACACCTTC
v_gene: TRBV7-8; abundance: many; j_gene: TRBJ1-3; d_gene: .; CDR3aa: CASSPPARGGNTIYF; CDR3nt: TGTGCCAGCAGCCCCCCCGCCAGGGGAGGAAACACCATATATTTT
v_gene: TRBV29-1; abundance: .; j_gene: TRBJ1-1; d_gene: .; CDR3aa: CSVDRVSAEAFF; CDR3nt: TGCAGCGTTGATAGGGTTAGCGCTGAAGCTTTCTTT
v_gene: TRBV5-1; abundance: many; j_gene: TRBJ1-2; d_gene: TRBD1; CDR3aa: CASSINTGGNGYTF; CDR3nt: TGCGCCAGCAGCATAAATACAGGGGGTAATGGCTACACCTTC
v_gene: TRBV6-1; abundance: many; j_gene: TRBJ1-1; d_gene: .; CDR3aa: CASIGQSRTEAFF; CDR3nt: TGTGCCAGCATAGGACAGTCGAGAACTGAAGCTTTCTTT
v_gene: TRBV27; abundance: few; j_gene: TRBJ2-7; d_gene: TRBD2; CDR3aa: CASSLSPPTAGGPEQYF; CDR3nt: TGTGCCAGCAGTTTATCGCCCCCTACGGCGGGGGGGCCCGAGCAGTACTTC
v_gene: TRBV19; abundance: .; j_gene: TRBJ1-1; d_gene: TRBD1; CDR3aa: CASSMTGGADTEAFF; CDR3nt: TGTGCCAGTAGTATGACAGGGGGCGCGGACACTGAAGCTTTCTTT
v_gene: TRBV3-1; abundance: many; j_gene: TRBJ2-7; d_gene: .; CDR3aa: CASSRTASYEQYF; CDR3nt: TGTGCCAGCAGCCGTACAGCTTCCTACGAGCAGTACTTC
v_gene: TRBV27; abundance: .; j_gene: TRBJ2-7; d_gene: TRBD1; CDR3aa: CASSSSGTGGSYEQYF; CDR3nt: TGTGCCAGCAGTTCGTCCGGGACAGGGGGTTCCTACGAGCAGTACTTC
v_gene: TRBV27; abundance: many; j_gene: TRBJ2-5; d_gene: .; CDR3aa: CASSYRKSGPETQYF; CDR3nt: TGTGCCAGCAGTTATAGAAAGAGCGGTCCGGAGACCCAGTACTTC
v_gene: TRBV2; abundance: many; j_gene: TRBJ2-7; d_gene: .; CDR3aa: CASRRAPGNYEQYF; CDR3nt: TGTGCCAGCAGGAGGGCCCCGGGAAACTACGAGCAGTACTTC
v_gene: TRBV29-1; abundance: many; j_gene: TRBJ1-2; d_gene: .; CDR3aa: CSVPGAEDTFYGYTF; CDR3nt: TGCAGCGTACCCGGGGCGGAGGACACCTTCTATGGCTACACCTTC
v_gene: TRBV6-1; abundance: .; j_gene: TRBJ2-1; d_gene: TRBD2; CDR3aa: CASSAPGGGGLGQFF; CDR3nt: TGTGCCAGCAGTGCTCCGGGAGGGGGGGGGCTAGGGCAGTTCTTC
v_gene: TRBV4-2; abundance: .; j_gene: TRBJ2-7; d_gene: .; CDR3aa: CASSQGLDYEQYF; CDR3nt: TGTGCCAGCAGCCAAGGGCTGGATTACGAGCAGTACTTC
v_gene: TRBV11-2; abundance: .; j_gene: TRBJ2-7; d_gene: .; CDR3aa: CASSPPGLSAIGKQYF; CDR3nt: TGTGCCAGCAGTCCCCCCGGGCTCTCCGCCATCGGAAAGCAGTACTTC
v_gene: TRBV28; abundance: few; j_gene: TRBJ2-7; d_gene: .; CDR3aa: CASRDPQGGLYEQYF; CDR3nt: TGTGCCAGCAGGGACCCCCAGGGGGGTCTTTACGAGCAGTACTTC
v_gene: TRBV7-8; abundance: many; j_gene: TRBJ2-7; d_gene: .; CDR3aa: CASSQRLRGGEQYF; CDR3nt: TGTGCCAGCAGCCAGAGGCTCAGGGGAGGGGAGCAGTACTTC
v_gene: TRBV6-2/TRBV6-3; abundance: few; j_gene: TRBJ1-2; d_gene: .; CDR3aa: CASSYSRPSNGYTF; CDR3nt: TGTGCCAGCAGTTACTCGAGACCGTCCAATGGCTACACCTTC
v_gene: TRBV15; abundance: many; j_gene: TRBJ1-3; d_gene: .; CDR3aa: CATSRGFPGDLDSGNTIYF; CDR3nt: TGTGCCACCAGCAGGGGGTTTCCAGGGGATTTGGACTCTGGAAACACCATATATTTT